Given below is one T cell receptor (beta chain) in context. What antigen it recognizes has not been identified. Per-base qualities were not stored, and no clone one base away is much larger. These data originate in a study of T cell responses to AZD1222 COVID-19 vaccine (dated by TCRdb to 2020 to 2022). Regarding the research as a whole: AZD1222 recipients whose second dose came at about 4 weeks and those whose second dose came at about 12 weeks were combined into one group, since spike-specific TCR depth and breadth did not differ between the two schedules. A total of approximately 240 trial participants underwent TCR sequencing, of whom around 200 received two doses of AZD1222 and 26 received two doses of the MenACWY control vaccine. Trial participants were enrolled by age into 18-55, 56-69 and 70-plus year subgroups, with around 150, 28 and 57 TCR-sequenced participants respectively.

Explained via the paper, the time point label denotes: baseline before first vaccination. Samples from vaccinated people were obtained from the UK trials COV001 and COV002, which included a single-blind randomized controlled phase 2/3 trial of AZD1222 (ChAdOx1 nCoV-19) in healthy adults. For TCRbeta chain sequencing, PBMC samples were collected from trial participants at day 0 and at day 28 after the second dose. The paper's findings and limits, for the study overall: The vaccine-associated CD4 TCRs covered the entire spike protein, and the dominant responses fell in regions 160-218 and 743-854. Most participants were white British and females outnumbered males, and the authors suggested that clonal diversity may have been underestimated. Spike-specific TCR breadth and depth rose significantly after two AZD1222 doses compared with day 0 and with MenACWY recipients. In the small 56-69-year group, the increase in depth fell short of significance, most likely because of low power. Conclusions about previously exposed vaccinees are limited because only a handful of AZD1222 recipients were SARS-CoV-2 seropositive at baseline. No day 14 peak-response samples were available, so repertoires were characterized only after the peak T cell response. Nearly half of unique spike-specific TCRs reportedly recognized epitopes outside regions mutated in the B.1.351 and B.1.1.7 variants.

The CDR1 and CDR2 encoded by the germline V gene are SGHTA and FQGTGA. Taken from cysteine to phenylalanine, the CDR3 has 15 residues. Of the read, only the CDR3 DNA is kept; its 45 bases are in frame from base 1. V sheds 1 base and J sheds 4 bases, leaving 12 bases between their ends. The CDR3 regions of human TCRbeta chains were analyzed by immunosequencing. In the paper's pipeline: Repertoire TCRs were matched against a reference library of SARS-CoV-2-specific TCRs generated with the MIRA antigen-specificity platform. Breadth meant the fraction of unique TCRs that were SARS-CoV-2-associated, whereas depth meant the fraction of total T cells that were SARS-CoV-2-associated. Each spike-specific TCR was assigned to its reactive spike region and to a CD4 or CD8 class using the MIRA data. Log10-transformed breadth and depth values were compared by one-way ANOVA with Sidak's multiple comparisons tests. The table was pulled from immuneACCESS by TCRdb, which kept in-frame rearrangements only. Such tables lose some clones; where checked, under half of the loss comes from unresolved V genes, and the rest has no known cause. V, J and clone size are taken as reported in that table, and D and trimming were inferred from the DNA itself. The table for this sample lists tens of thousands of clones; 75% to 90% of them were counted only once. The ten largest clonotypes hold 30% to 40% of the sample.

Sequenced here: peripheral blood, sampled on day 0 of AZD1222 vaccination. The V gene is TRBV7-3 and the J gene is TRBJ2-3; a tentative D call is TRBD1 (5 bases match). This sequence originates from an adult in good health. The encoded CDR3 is CASSLKAGLADTQYF. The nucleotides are TGTGCCAGCAGCTTAAAGGCAGGGCTCGCAGATACGCAGTATTTT.